Following are 18 T cell receptor beta chains from one sample sequenced in a study of CD8+CD57+ T cells in acquired aplastic anemia. Genomic DNA provided the template from which TCR beta VDJ and CDR3 profiles were obtained. TCRdb passed the reads through MiXCR, listing each CDR3 protein once. This table has fewer than 200,000 distinct CDR3 sequences, 60% to 70% appearing once. Material for sequencing was sorted CD4+, CD8+, or CD8+CD57+ T cells (not recorded which) from PBMCs. The receptors were gathered from a human donor in good health.

This clonotype was observed at least ten times. The gene calls are TRBV7-9 and TRBJ1-2; TRBD1 aligns across 7 bases. This CDR3 region has 14 residues. V trimming: 4 bases; J trimming: 6 bases; junction bases outside the gene matches: 8. The germline CDR1 and CDR2 sequences are SEHNR and FQNEAQ (reference sequence). DNA of the CDR3: TGTGCCAGCAGCTACGGAGGGGGCCCAAATGGCTACACCTTC. It encodes CASSYGGGPNGYTF.

The chain joins TRBV7-9 to TRBJ1-5, with a tentative D call TRBD1 (5 bases). Trimming removed 1 base at V and 9 bases at J, with 16 bases between. Germline V gives CDR1 SEHNR, CDR2 FQNEAQ (reference sequence). The CDR3 is 15 amino acids. The CDR3 spells CASSLGDGETPPQHF. In DNA, the CDR3 is TGTGCCAGCAGCTTAGGGGACGGTGAAACTCCGCCCCAGCATTTT.

Judged by abundance, this clonotype is medium-sized. At one boundary the junction diverges from the germline segment, which might be a read error. CDR3 sequence: CASRIGAGWTEAFF. CDR3 bases: TGTGCCAGTAGAATAGGGGCAGGGTGGACTGAAGCTTTCTTT. The rearrangement uses TRBV19 and TRBJ1-1; perhaps TRBD1 as D (5 bases). This CDR3 has 14 amino acids. Germline V gene lookup returns CDR1 LNHDA and CDR2 SQIVND (reference sequence).

This clonotype was seen ten or more times. The CDR3, as DNA: TGTGCCAGCAGTTACTCACCGGCTGCTGAAGCTTTCTTT. It translates to CASSYSPAAEAFF. This chain uses TRBV6-5 with TRBJ1-1; no clear D gene. Between the trimmed V and J ends, which lost 0 bases and 6 bases, there was a span of 8 bases. The CDR3 contains 13 residues. CDR1 MNHEY and CDR2 SVGAGI come from the germline V gene.

This clonotype has ten or more counts. This chain links TRBV7-2 with TRBJ2-1, with D unclear. CDR1 SGHTA and CDR2 FQGNSA come from the germline V gene. The CDR3 sequence is 16 residues long. Trimming pared 5 bases from V and 1 base from J, leaving 15 bases between. The CDR3 protein is CASSPQSIRSYNEQFF. The CDR3 region has the DNA TGTGCCAGCAGCCCCCAGAGCATAAGGTCCTACAATGAGCAGTTCTTC.

This clonotype came up once. This chain joins TRBV5-1 and TRBJ1-1, with D hard to call. Trimming took 7 bases from V and 0 from J, leaving 10 bases between them. The CDR3 has 13 residues. Germline V gives CDR1 SGHRS, CDR2 YFSETQ. The DNA for the CDR3 is TGCGCCAGCCGACTAGGTGTGAACACTGAAGCTTTCTTT. It encodes CASRLGVNTEAFF.

This clonotype has more than one count but fewer than ten. The chain couples TRBV29-1 to TRBJ1-1; 7 bases match TRBD1. The CDR3 extends over 14 amino acids. J was trimmed by 0 bases and V by 7 bases; bases with no gene match: 8. The germline gives CDR1 SQVTM, CDR2 ANQGSEA. DNA of the CDR3: TGCAGCGGGAGGGACAGAAGAATGAACACTGAAGCTTTCTTT. Amino acids: CSGRDRRMNTEAFF.

This clonotype was counted ten times or more. V gene TRBV14 combines with J gene TRBJ1-1, with D maybe TRBD1 (6 bases). The CDR3 length is 13 residues. The germline V and J ends were trimmed by 0 bases and 4 bases, with 6 bases remaining between them. The germline gives CDR1 SGHDN, CDR2 FVKESK. CDR3 in amino acids: CASSQDRGTEAFF. In DNA, the CDR3 is TGTGCCAGCAGCCAAGACAGGGGCACTGAAGCTTTCTTT. Full variable domain (remainder filled in from reference TRBV14 and TRBJ1-1): EAGVTQFPSHSVIEKGQTVTLRCDPISGHDNLYWYRRVMGKEIKFLLHFVKESKQDESGMPNNRFLAERTGGTYSTLKVQPAELEDSGVYFCASSQDRGTEAFFGQGTRLTVV.

The chain recombines TRBV24-1 with TRBJ1-5; 7 bases fit TRBD1. V was clipped by 0 bases and J by 11 bases; unmatched bases: 15. The germline CDR1 and CDR2 sequences are KGHDR and SFDVKD. This CDR3 is 17 amino acids long. The CDR3 sequence is CATSDLGAQGEEETQHF. As DNA, the CDR3 is TGTGCCACCAGTGATTTGGGGGCCCAGGGGGAAGAGGAGACCCAGCATTTT.

The chain uses TRBV20-1 and TRBJ1-1; D is uncertain. Germline CDR1 DFQATT, CDR2 SNEGSKA (reference sequence). The CDR3 runs to 14 residues. V shed 0 bases and J shed 10 bases, with 18 bases lying between them. The DNA of the CDR3 is TGCAGTGCTAGAGATCCGAAGGAAATCAGTGGAGCTTTCTTT. Translation gives CSARDPKEISGAFF.

This clonotype was seen more than once but under ten times. J is TRBJ1-5 and V is TRBV6-2 or TRBV6-3; tentatively, D is TRBD1 (6 bases). CDR1 and CDR2 (germline): MNHEY, SVGEGT. The V end was cut by 0 bases, the J end by 3 bases, with 12 bases between. The CDR3 length is 16 residues. This CDR3 reads CASSYSGGGVNQPQHF. The DNA for the CDR3 is TGTGCCAGCAGTTACTCTGGAGGGGGGGTCAATCAGCCCCAGCATTTT.

This clonotype showed up many times. J is TRBJ2-7 and V is TRBV9, with a weak D call TRBD2 (5 bases). The CDR3 runs to 14 residues. V lost 0 bases, J lost 2 bases, and 9 bases lay in between. The germline V gene has CDR1 SGDLS and CDR2 YYNGEE. CDR3 sequence: CASSVGGATYEQYF. Written as DNA, the CDR3 is TGTGCCAGCAGCGTAGGGGGAGCGACCTACGAGCAGTACTTC. The variable domain in full, completed from reference TRBV9 and TRBJ2-7, reads DSGVTQTPKHLITATGQRVTLRCSPRSGDLSVYWYQQSLDQGLQFLIQYYNGEERAKGNILERFSAQQFPDLHSELNLSSLELGDSALYFCASSVGGATYEQYFGPGTRLTVT.

This chain connects TRBV24-1 to TRBJ1-5; D gene unclear. Trimming cost V 2 bases and J 7 bases, with 14 bases left between them. This CDR3 region has 15 residues. From germline, CDR1 is KGHDR and CDR2 SFDVKD. This CDR3 reads CATSDSRGYEQPQHF. CDR3 bases: TGTGCCACCAGTGATTCCCGGGGATACGAGCAGCCCCAGCATTTT.

The V call is TRBV20-1, the J call TRBJ2-1, with D possibly being TRBD1 or TRBD2 (5 bases each). The V end was cut by 5 bases, the J end by 6 bases, with 26 bases between. The CDR3 is made up of 17 amino acids. The germline CDR1 and CDR2 sequences are DFQATT and SNEGSKA (reference sequence). Here the CDR3 DNA reads TGCAGTGCTGACAAACCATCCGGGGCCCCGTGGGGCAATGAGCAGTTCTTC. As protein: CSADKPSGAPWGNEQFF.

The chain has TRBV20-1 and TRBJ2-7; no firm D call. Trimming pared 0 bases from V and 0 bases from J, leaving 12 bases between. CDR3 length: 15 residues. CDR1 is DFQATT, CDR2 SNEGSKA, per germline (reference sequence). The CDR3 nucleotides are TGCAGTGCTAGAGATCGTTCAGCGCTCTCCTACGAGCAGTACTTC. Translating it yields CSARDRSALSYEQYF.

CDR3 amino acids: CASSQDRGREQYF. Written as DNA, the CDR3 is TGCGCCAGCAGCCAGGACAGGGGGAGGGAGCAGTACTTC. J is TRBJ2-7 and V is TRBV4-1; the match to TRBD1 covers 10 bases. Germline V gives CDR1 MGHRA, CDR2 YSYEKL. The CDR3 is made up of 13 amino acids. V trimming: 3 bases; J trimming: 7 bases; junction bases outside the gene matches: 3.

The CDR3 nucleotides read TGTGCCAGCAGCTTTAGGACAGGGTTTTACGAGCAGTACTTC. The encoded protein is CASSFRTGFYEQYF. The rearrangement joins TRBV7-8 to TRBJ2-7; 8 bases align to TRBD1. CDR1 and CDR2 from the germline V gene are SGHVS and FQNEAQ. The CDR3 is 14 residues long. Losses at the gene ends were 3 bases for V and 4 bases for J; bases not matched to a gene: 5.

The rearrangement links TRBV24-1 to TRBJ2-6, with D perhaps matching TRBD1 or TRBD2 (5 bases each). Per the germline V gene, CDR1 is KGHDR and CDR2 is SFDVKD. The germline V and J ends were trimmed by 4 bases and 0 bases, with 12 bases remaining between them. This CDR3 is 17 amino acids long. CDR3 loop: CATSDLGRFSGANVLTF. DNA for the CDR3: TGTGCCACCAGTGACCTGGGACGGTTCTCTGGGGCCAACGTCCTGACTTTC.